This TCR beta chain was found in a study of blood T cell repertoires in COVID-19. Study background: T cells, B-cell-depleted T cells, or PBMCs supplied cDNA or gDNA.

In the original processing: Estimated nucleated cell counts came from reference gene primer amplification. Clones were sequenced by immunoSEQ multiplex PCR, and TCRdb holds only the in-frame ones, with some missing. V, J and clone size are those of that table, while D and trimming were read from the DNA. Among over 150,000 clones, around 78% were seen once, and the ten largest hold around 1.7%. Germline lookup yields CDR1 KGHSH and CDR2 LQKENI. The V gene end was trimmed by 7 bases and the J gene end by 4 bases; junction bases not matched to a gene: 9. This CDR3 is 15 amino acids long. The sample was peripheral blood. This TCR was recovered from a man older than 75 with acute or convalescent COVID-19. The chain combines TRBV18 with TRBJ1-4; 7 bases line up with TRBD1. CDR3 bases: TGTGCCAGCTGGCGACAGGGCGAGGGTAATGAAAAACTGTTTTTT. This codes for CASWRQGEGNEKLFF.